The 6 T cell receptor beta chains given below trace back to one sample, sequenced in a study of post-analysis software for immune sequencing data. Study observations and caveats: Five TRBV segments occurring more often in patients than controls included TRBV5-6, TRBV5-1 and TRBV20-1.

The TCR beta cDNA libraries contained unique molecular identifiers. TCRdb re-called the PCR reads with MiXCR, one entry per CDR3 protein. Altogether some 800,000 distinct CDR3 sequences are present, roughly 46% being singletons, with the ten largest covering roughly 4.9%. These receptors lack a known antigen. Sequencing was carried out using blood. These receptors originate from a girl under 18 with multiple sclerosis.

The J gene is TRBJ2-1, the V gene TRBV7-2; TRBD2 matches 12 bases. The length of the CDR3 is 14 residues. The J segment lost 15 bases and the V segment lost 2 bases, leaving 8 bases of the junction unmatched. From germline, CDR1 is SGHTA and CDR2 FQGNSA. The CDR3 region has the DNA TGTGCCAGCAGCTTAACCTCTAGCGGGAGGGTGCCGTTCTTC. Translating gives CASSLTSSGRVPFF. The variable domain in full, with the rest retrieved from reference TRBV7-2 and TRBJ2-1, is GAGVSQSPSNKVTEKGKDVELRCDPISGHTALYWYRQSLGQGLEFLIYFQGNSAPDKSGLPSDRFSAERTGGSVSTLTIQRTQQEDSAVYLCASSLTSSGRVPFFGPGTRLTVL.

This chain connects TRBV5-1 to TRBJ2-7, with a weak D call TRBD1 (6 bases). The V and J ends lost 1 base and 2 bases respectively, with 13 bases between them. CDR3 length equals 15 residues. Per germline, CDR1 SGHRS and CDR2 YFSETQ. The CDR3 region is CASSLKGEWPYEQYF. The CDR3 DNA follows: TGCGCCAGCAGCTTGAAGGGGGAATGGCCCTACGAGCAGTACTTC.

This rearrangement joins TRBV6-5 to TRBJ1-4, with D unresolved. CDR1 is MNHEY, CDR2 SVGAGI, per germline. The CDR3 covers 14 residues. The V and J ends lost 6 bases and 1 base respectively, with 9 bases between them. CDR3 bases: TGTGCCAGCAGGAAACTAGGAACTAATGAAAAACTGTTTTTT. Translation: CASRKLGTNEKLFF.

There are a few counts of this clonotype. The genes are TRBV6-1 and TRBJ2-5; D possibly corresponds to TRBD2 (6 bases). Trimming pared 4 bases from V and 2 bases from J, leaving 17 bases between. Germline V CDR1 and CDR2: MNHNS, SASEGT. The CDR3 covers 16 residues. CDR3 amino acids: CASSVDPRRGQETQYF. As DNA, the CDR3 is TGTGCCAGCAGTGTAGACCCCCGGAGGGGACAAGAGACCCAGTACTTC.

The J gene is TRBJ2-3, the V gene TRBV20-1; possibly TRBD2 for D (5 bases). The CDR3 totals 14 residues. Germline assignment: CDR1 DFQATT and CDR2 SNEGSKA (reference sequence). V gave up 2 bases and J gave up 0 bases, with 9 bases separating them. DNA of the CDR3: TGCAGTGCTAGACTGAGCGGTAGCACAGATACGCAGTATTTT. Translating it yields CSARLSGSTDTQYF.

With respect to this clonotype: The junction differs from germline at one of its ends, possibly a read error. The rearrangement links TRBV10-3 to TRBJ1-4; D call uncertain. CDR1 and CDR2 (germline): ENHRY, SYGVKD. CDR3 size: 15 residues. CDR3 protein: CVITRKDFCLEKLFF. The DNA of the CDR3 is TGTGTCATCACTAGAAAAGACTTCTGCCTTGAAAAACTGTTTTTT.